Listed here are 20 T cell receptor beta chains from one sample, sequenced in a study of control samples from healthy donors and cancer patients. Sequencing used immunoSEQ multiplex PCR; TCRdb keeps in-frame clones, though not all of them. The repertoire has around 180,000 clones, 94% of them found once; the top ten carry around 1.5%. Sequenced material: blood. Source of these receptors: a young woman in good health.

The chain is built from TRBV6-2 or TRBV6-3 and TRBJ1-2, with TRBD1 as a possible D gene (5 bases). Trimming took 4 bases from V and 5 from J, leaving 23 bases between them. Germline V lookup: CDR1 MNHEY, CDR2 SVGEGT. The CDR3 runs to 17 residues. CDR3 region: CASSSTLLGTQSYGYTF. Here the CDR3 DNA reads TGTGCCAGCAGTTCCACATTACTCGGGACTCAAAGTTATGGCTACACCTTC.

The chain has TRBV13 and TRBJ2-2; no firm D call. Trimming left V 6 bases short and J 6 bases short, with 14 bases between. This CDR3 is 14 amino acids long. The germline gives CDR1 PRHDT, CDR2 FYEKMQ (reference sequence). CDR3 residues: CASSSGPSAGELFF. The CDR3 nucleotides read TGTGCCAGCAGTTCGGGCCCTTCGGCCGGGGAGCTGTTTTTT.

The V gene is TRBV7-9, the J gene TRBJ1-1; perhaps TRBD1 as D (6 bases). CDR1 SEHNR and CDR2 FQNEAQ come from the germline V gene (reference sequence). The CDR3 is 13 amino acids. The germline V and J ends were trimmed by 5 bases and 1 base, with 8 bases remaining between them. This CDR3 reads CASSRGQNTEAFF. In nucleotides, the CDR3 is TGTGCCAGCAGCAGGGGACAGAACACTGAAGCTTTCTTT.

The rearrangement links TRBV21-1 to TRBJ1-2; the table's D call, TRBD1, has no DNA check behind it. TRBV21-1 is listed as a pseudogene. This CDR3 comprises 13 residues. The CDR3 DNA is TGTGCCAGCAGCAACGGACAGGGCCATGGCTACACCTTC. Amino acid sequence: CASSNGQGHGYTF.

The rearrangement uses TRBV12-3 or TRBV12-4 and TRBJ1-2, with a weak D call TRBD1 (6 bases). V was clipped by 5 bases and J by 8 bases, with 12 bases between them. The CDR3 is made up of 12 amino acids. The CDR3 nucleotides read TGTGCCAGCAGTACTTGGACAGAGGGCTACACCTTC. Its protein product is CASSTWTEGYTF.

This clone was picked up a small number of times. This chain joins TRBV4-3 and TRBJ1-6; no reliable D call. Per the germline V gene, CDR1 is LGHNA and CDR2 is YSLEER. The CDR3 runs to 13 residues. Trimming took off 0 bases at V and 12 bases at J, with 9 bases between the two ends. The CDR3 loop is CASSQDRGLPLHF. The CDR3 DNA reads TGCGCCAGCAGCCAAGATCGAGGGTTACCCCTCCACTTT.

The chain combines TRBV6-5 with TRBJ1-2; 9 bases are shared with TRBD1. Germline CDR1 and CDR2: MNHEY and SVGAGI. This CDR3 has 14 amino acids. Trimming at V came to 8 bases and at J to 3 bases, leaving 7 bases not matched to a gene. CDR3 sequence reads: CASGYRGLDYGYTF. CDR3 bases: TGTGCCAGCGGATACAGGGGGCTGGACTATGGCTACACCTTC.

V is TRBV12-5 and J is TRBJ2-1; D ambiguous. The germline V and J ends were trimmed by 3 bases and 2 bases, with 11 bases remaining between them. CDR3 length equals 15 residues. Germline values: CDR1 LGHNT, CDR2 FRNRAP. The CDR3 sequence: CASGLAGLTYNEQFF. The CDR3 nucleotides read TGTGCTAGTGGTTTAGCCGGTCTCACCTACAATGAGCAGTTCTTC.

CDR3 loop: CASSVTGGQGEKLFF. The CDR3 nucleotides read TGTGCCAGCAGCGTAACAGGGGGCCAAGGTGAAAAACTGTTTTTT. V and J are TRBV9 and TRBJ1-4; 9 bases align to TRBD1. The CDR3 loop spans 15 amino acids. CDR1 SGDLS and CDR2 YYNGEE come from the germline V gene. The V and J ends lost 1 base and 7 bases, in that order; junction bases with no gene match: 5.

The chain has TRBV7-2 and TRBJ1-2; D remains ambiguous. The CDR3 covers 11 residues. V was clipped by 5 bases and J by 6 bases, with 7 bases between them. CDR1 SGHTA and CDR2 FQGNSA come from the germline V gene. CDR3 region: CASSRTNGYTF. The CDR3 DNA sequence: TGTGCCAGCAGCCGAACTAATGGCTACACCTTC.

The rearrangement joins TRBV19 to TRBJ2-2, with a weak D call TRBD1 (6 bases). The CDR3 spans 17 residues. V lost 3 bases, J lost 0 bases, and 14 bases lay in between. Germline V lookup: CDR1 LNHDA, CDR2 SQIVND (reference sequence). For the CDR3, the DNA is TGTGCCAGTAGTATCTATCGACGGACAGCGAACACCGGGGAGCTGTTTTTT. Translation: CASSIYRRTANTGELFF.

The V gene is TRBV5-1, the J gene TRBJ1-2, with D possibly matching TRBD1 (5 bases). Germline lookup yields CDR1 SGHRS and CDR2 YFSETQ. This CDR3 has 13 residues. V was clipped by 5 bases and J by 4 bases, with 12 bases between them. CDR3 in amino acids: CASREGAGYGYTF. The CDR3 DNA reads TGCGCCAGCAGGGAAGGGGCGGGCTATGGCTACACCTTC.

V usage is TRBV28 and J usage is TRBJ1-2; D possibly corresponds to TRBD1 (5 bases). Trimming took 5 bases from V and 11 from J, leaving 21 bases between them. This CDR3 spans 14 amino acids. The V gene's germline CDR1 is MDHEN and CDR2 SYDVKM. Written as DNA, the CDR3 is TGTGCCAGCAGTCCCGGGGGTACTCTGGAGTTTTACACCTTC. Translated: CASSPGGTLEFYTF.

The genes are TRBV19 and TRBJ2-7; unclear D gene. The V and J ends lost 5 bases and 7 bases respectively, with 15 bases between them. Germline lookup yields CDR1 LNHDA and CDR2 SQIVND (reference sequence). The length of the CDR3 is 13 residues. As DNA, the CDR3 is TGTGCCAGTAGTTGGTCCTCCCAGGAGGAGCAGTACTTC. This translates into CASSWSSQEEQYF. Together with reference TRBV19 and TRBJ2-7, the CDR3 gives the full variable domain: DGGITQSPKYLFRKEGQNVTLSCEQNLNHDAMYWYRQDPGQGLRLIYYSQIVNDFQKGDIAEGYSVSREKKESFPLTVTSAQKNPTAFYLCASSWSSQEEQYFGPGTRLTVT.

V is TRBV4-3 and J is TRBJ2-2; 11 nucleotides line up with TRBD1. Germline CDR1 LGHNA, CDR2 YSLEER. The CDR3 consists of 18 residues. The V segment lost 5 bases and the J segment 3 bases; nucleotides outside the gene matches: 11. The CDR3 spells CASSKAGRDRGYTGELFF. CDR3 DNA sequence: TGCGCCAGCAGCAAAGCAGGAAGGGACAGGGGGTACACCGGGGAGCTGTTTTTT.

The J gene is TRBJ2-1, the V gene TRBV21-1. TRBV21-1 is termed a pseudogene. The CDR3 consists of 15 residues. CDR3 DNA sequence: TGTGCCAGCAGCCCTGGGAAACAGGGTAGCGGTGAGCAGTTCTTC. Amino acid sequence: CASSPGKQGSGEQFF.

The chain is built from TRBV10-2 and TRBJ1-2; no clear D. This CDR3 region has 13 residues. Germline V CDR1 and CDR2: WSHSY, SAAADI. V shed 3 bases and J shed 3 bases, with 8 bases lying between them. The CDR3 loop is CASSESADYGYTF. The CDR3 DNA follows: TGCGCCAGCAGTGAATCAGCAGACTATGGCTACACCTTC.

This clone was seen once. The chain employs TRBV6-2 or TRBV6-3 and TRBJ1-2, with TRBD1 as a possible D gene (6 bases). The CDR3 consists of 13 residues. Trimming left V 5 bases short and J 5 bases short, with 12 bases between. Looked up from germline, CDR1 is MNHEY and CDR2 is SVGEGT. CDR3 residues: CASSRGDKYGYTF. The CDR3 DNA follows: TGTGCCAGCAGTCGGGGGGACAAGTATGGCTACACCTTC.

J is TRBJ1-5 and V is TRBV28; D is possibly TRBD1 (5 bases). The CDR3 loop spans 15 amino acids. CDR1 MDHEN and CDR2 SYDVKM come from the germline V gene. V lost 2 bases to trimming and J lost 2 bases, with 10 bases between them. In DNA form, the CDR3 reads TGTGCCAGCAGTTTAGAGGGGCCTGGCAATCAGCCCCAGCATTTT. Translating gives CASSLEGPGNQPQHF.

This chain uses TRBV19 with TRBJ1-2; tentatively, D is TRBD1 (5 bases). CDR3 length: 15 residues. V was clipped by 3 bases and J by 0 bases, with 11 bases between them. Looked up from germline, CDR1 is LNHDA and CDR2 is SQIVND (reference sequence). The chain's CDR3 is CASSIGAPTNYGYTF. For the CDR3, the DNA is TGTGCCAGTAGTATTGGGGCCCCCACTAACTATGGCTACACCTTC.